One sample yielded the 24 T cell receptor beta chains listed below, sequenced in a study of T cell responses to AZD1222 COVID-19 vaccine. Here immunoSEQ multiplex PCR was the method, and the copy in TCRdb shows in-frame clones only, minus some. The sample includes some 140,000 clones, roughly 80% of them seen just once. This material consisted of peripheral blood, taken on day 0 of AZD1222 vaccination. Every receptor here comes from an adult in good health.

This clone showed up just a few times. The chain is built from TRBV3-1 (or the pseudogene TRBV3-2) and TRBJ2-2; 13 bases are shared with TRBD2. The CDR3 is made up of 20 amino acids. V was pared by 1 base and J by 3 bases, with 11 bases of the junction left unmatched. The germline gives CDR1 LGHDT, CDR2 YNNKEL (reference sequence). The CDR3 DNA reads as TGTGCCAGCAGCCAAGCCGGACTAGCGGGGGTTTCTTACCACACCGGGGAGCTGTTTTTT. This sequence encodes CASSQAGLAGVSYHTGELFF.

The CDR3: CASSLSGQGLSGNTIYF. CDR3 nucleotides: TGTGCCAGTAGCCTTTCCGGACAGGGGCTCTCTGGAAACACCATATATTTT. The V gene is TRBV19, the J gene TRBJ1-3; 9 nucleotides agree with TRBD1. V trimming: 6 bases; J trimming: 0 bases; junction bases outside the gene matches: 9. In germline, CDR1 is LNHDA, CDR2 SQIVND (reference sequence). The CDR3 contains 17 residues.

The V call is TRBV7-2, the J call TRBJ1-2; TRBD1 matches 7 bases. V shed 3 bases, J shed 3 bases, and the junction held 10 bases outside the gene matches. CDR3 length equals 16 residues. Germline-derived CDR1 and CDR2 are SGHTA and FQGNSA. The CDR3 bases are TGTGCCAGCAGCTTGGATGCGACAGGGAATTACTATGGCTACACCTTC. Its translation: CASSLDATGNYYGYTF.

The V call is TRBV2, the J call TRBJ1-3; no definite D call. From germline, CDR1 is SNHLY and CDR2 FYNNEI. Between the trimmed V and J ends, which lost 0 bases and 0 bases, there was a span of 9 bases. The CDR3 is 16 residues long. CDR3 nucleotide sequence: TGTGCCAGCAGTGAAGCGCGCATAAGCTCTGGAAACACCATATATTTT. Its protein is CASSEARISSGNTIYF.

The CDR3 sequence: CASSLERGGNYGYTF. In DNA form, the CDR3 reads TGTGCCAGCAGCCTTGAACGGGGCGGTAACTATGGCTACACCTTC. The chain employs TRBV6-5 and TRBJ1-2; D might be TRBD1 (5 bases). The CDR3 is 15 amino acids. In germline, CDR1 is MNHEY, CDR2 SVGAGI. V lost 6 bases and J 1 base, leaving 15 bases between the germline ends.

This chain uses TRBV28 with TRBJ2-5; 9 nucleotides match TRBD2. V was clipped by 5 bases and J by 6 bases; unmatched bases: 7. CDR1 and CDR2 (germline): MDHEN, SYDVKM. This CDR3 has 14 residues. This CDR3 reads CASSGGGAAKTQYF. The CDR3 bases are TGTGCCAGCAGTGGCGGGGGGGCCGCGAAGACCCAGTACTTC.

J is TRBJ1-3 and V is TRBV9; D possibly corresponds to TRBD1 (5 bases). V was clipped by 4 bases and J by 0 bases, with 14 bases between them. Germline CDR1 SGDLS, CDR2 YYNGEE. CDR3 size: 16 residues. This CDR3 is CASSPRDVYSGNTIYF. The CDR3 DNA sequence: TGTGCCAGCAGCCCCCGGGACGTATACTCTGGAAACACCATATATTTT.

The sample holds one count of this clone. The chain employs TRBV4-1 and TRBJ1-1; D possibly corresponds to TRBD1 (6 bases). Germline values: CDR1 MGHRA, CDR2 YSYEKL. The CDR3 runs 14 residues. Between the trimmed V and J ends, which lost 4 bases and 4 bases, there was a span of 13 bases. The CDR3 sequence is CASSPVGGPTEAFF. The CDR3 DNA reads as TGCGCCAGCAGCCCGGTCGGGGGGCCCACTGAAGCTTTCTTT.

The rearrangement links TRBV13 to TRBJ1-3; TRBD1 aligns across 7 bases. V shed 3 bases and J 0 bases; nucleotides not matched to a gene: 8. This CDR3 has 17 residues. Germline CDR1 reads PRHDT; CDR2 reads FYEKMQ (reference sequence). The CDR3 spells CASSFDGQAYSGNTIYF. In DNA, the CDR3 is TGTGCCAGCAGCTTTGACGGACAGGCTTACTCTGGAAACACCATATATTTT.

The chain uses TRBV5-4 and TRBJ1-1, with D maybe TRBD1 (5 bases). The length of the CDR3 is 15 residues. V was clipped by 0 bases and J by 7 bases, with 16 bases between them. The germline CDR1 and CDR2 sequences are SGHNT and YYREEE (reference sequence). The CDR3 reads CASSLAATGGGEAFF. The DNA for the CDR3 is TGTGCCAGCAGCTTGGCTGCTACGGGTGGGGGTGAAGCTTTCTTT.

The rearrangement uses TRBV3-1 (or the pseudogene TRBV3-2) and TRBJ1-2; D not certain. The CDR3 length is 15 residues. Trimming removed 2 bases at V and 2 bases at J, with 12 bases between. CDR1 LGHDT and CDR2 YNNKEL come from the germline V gene (reference sequence). CDR3 amino acids: CASSQLRGANYGYTF. For the CDR3, the DNA is TGTGCCAGCAGCCAACTCCGAGGAGCCAACTATGGCTACACCTTC.

The genes are TRBV9 and TRBJ1-2, with 7 bases lining up with TRBD1. Germline lookup yields CDR1 SGDLS and CDR2 YYNGEE. V shed 4 bases, J shed 5 bases, and the junction held 8 bases outside the gene matches. This CDR3 contains 14 residues. The CDR3 sequence is CASSHGTEIYGYTF. CDR3 DNA sequence: TGTGCCAGCAGCCACGGGACAGAGATATATGGCTACACCTTC.

Turning to this clone: Distinct nucleotide sequences in the sample also encode this CDR3. The rearrangement uses TRBV28 and TRBJ2-7; D unclear. The germline V and J ends were trimmed by 2 bases and 3 bases, with 2 bases remaining between them. CDR3 length: 11 amino acids. CDR1 and CDR2 (germline): MDHEN, SYDVKM. The CDR3 DNA follows: TGTGCCAGCAGTTTACGCTACGAGCAGTACTTC. This gives the protein CASSLRYEQYF.

The rearrangement links TRBV5-4 to TRBJ1-1, with D possibly matching TRBD1 (6 bases). Germline V gene data show CDR1 as SGHNT and CDR2 as YYREEE (reference sequence). The V gene lost 0 bases and the J gene lost 1 base, with 13 bases spanning the gap. This CDR3 spans 16 amino acids. Here the CDR3 DNA reads TGTGCCAGCAGCTTGGAGGCACAGGGTAGGAACACTGAAGCTTTCTTT. This sequence encodes CASSLEAQGRNTEAFF.

This sequence joins TRBV7-8 and TRBJ1-5; no reliable D call. The V end lost 6 bases, the J end lost 13 bases, and 37 bases lay between the germline ends. Per germline, CDR1 SGHVS and CDR2 FQNEAQ. This CDR3 has 19 amino acids. The CDR3 region is CASSPGPRAPSPLSAQQHF. In nucleotides, the CDR3 is TGTGCCAGCAGTCCTGGGCCCCGGGCTCCGTCGCCTCTTTCAGCTCAACAGCATTTT.

The chain uses TRBV27 and TRBJ2-3, with TRBD2 matching over 11 bases. After removal of 3 bases from V and 5 bases from J, the junction contained 7 bases not matched to a gene. The CDR3 sequence is 16 residues long. The germline gives CDR1 MNHEY, CDR2 SMNVEV (reference sequence). CDR3 sequence: CASSLVAGGYQDTQYF. The CDR3 nucleotides are TGTGCCAGCAGTTTGGTAGCGGGGGGGTATCAAGATACGCAGTATTTT.

V gene TRBV6-1 combines with J gene TRBJ2-2; no firm D call. Trimming left V 3 bases short and J 4 bases short, with 12 bases between. Germline lookup yields CDR1 MNHNS and CDR2 SASEGT. The CDR3 runs 15 residues. CDR3: CASSDRPGLTGELFF. In DNA form, the CDR3 reads TGTGCCAGCAGTGATAGACCGGGCCTCACCGGGGAGCTGTTTTTT.

This chain connects TRBV29-1 to TRBJ1-2; D not certain. Deletions cut 4 bases from V and 1 base from J, with 13 bases between. The germline gives CDR1 SQVTM, CDR2 ANQGSEA. The CDR3 consists of 14 residues. CDR3 DNA sequence: TGCAGCGTTGGAATTAGTTCCTTTAACTATGGCTACACCTTC. Amino acids: CSVGISSFNYGYTF.

On this clone itself: Other nucleotide sequences in the sample specify the same CDR3. J is TRBJ2-7 and V is TRBV12-3 or TRBV12-4; tentative D call: TRBD1 (5 bases). CDR3 length equals 13 residues. Trimming took 2 bases from V and 5 from J, leaving 10 bases between them. In nucleotides, the CDR3 is TGTGCCAGCAGTTTAAGGCAGGGTGACGAGCAGTACTTC. It yields the protein CASSLRQGDEQYF.

This chain uses TRBV19 with TRBJ1-6; tentatively, D is TRBD1 (5 bases). This CDR3 is built from 13 residues. The germline gives CDR1 LNHDA, CDR2 SQIVND (reference sequence). The V gene lost 6 bases and the J gene lost 2 bases, with 5 bases spanning the gap. The CDR3 spells CASRDTYNSPLHF. The CDR3 DNA is TGTGCCAGTAGGGACACCTATAATTCACCCCTCCACTTT.

The chain joins TRBV12-3 or TRBV12-4 to TRBJ1-1; D might be TRBD1 (5 bases). CDR3 length: 13 amino acids. The germline V and J ends were trimmed by 2 bases and 6 bases, with 10 bases remaining between them. CDR3 protein: CASSLSGAPEAFF. CDR3 coding DNA: TGTGCCAGCAGTTTATCCGGGGCCCCTGAAGCTTTCTTT.

J is TRBJ1-2 and V is TRBV5-1; perhaps TRBD1 as D (5 bases). Germline V CDR1 and CDR2: SGHRS, YFSETQ. Trimming took 5 bases from V and 4 from J, leaving 27 bases between them. The CDR3 covers 18 residues. The CDR3 is CASRHTYRDPGDFYGYTF. In DNA, the CDR3 is TGCGCCAGCAGACATACCTACCGGGACCCAGGAGACTTCTATGGCTACACCTTC. Variable domain in full (rest from reference TRBV5-1 and TRBJ1-2): KAGVTQTPRYLIKTRGQQVTLSCSPISGHRSVSWYQQTPGQGLQFLFEYFSETQRNKGNFPGRFSGRQFSNSRSEMNVSTLELGDSALYLCASRHTYRDPGDFYGYTFGSGTRLTVV.

The chain carries TRBV2 and TRBJ1-2; TRBD1 matches at 8 bases. This CDR3 is 13 amino acids long. V was clipped by 6 bases and J by 6 bases; unmatched bases: 6. Germline CDR1 and CDR2: SNHLY and FYNNEI. In DNA form, the CDR3 reads TGTGCCAGCAGAGAGACAGGGGTGGATGGCTACACCTTC. The encoded protein is CASRETGVDGYTF. The full variable domain, completed using reference TRBV2 and TRBJ1-2, is EPEVTQTPSHQVTQMGQEVILRCVPISNHLYFYWYRQILGQKVEFLVSFYNNEISEKSEIFDDQFSVERPDGSNFTLKIRSTKLEDSAMYFCASRETGVDGYTFGSGTRLTVV.

The J gene is TRBJ2-3, the V gene TRBV27; TRBD1 agrees at 7 bases. The CDR3 length is 14 residues. J lost 4 bases, V lost 6 bases, and 7 bases had no gene match. Germline-derived CDR1 and CDR2 are MNHEY and SMNVEV (reference sequence). The CDR3 sequence is CASRPGQAADTQYF. For the CDR3, the DNA is TGTGCCAGCAGACCCGGACAGGCGGCAGATACGCAGTATTTT.